A selection of T cell receptor beta chains follows, all from one sample in a study of cytomegalovirus exposure and HLA in healthy donors. The protocol was immunoSEQ multiplex PCR, while the TCRdb copy is restricted to in-frame clones and leaves out a portion. This sample has some 200,000 clones; 80% occur once, and the top ten carry 0.6% to 0.7%. Source material: PBMCs. These receptor sequences come from a boy aged 10-17 years in good health and CMV-seronegative. CDR3s include the opening cysteine and the closing phenylalanine or tryptophan. Each record gives: V gene, clone size, D gene, J gene, CDR3 DNA, CDR3 protein. The D gene is left open where the match is weak. Clone size appears in some rows only: once, few, many, or a class for an expanded clone.

TRBV6-5,once,NA,TRBJ1-1,TGTGCCAGCAGTTACTCGATTAACAGGGACACTGAAGCTTTCTTT,CASSYSINRDTEAFF
TRBV6-5,NA,TRBD1,TRBJ1-2,TGTGCCAGCAGAGATAGACCGGGACAGGTCTATGGCTACACCTTC,CASRDRPGQVYGYTF
TRBV30,once,NA,TRBJ1-1,TGTGCCTGGAGAGGAGGGACTGAAGCTTTCTTT,CAWRGGTEAFF
TRBV10-3,NA,TRBD1,TRBJ2-3,TGTGCCTCTCGGCGGGACAGGGCCCCAGATACGCAGTATTTT,CASRRDRAPDTQYF
TRBV19,once,NA,TRBJ1-1,TGTGCCAGTAGTATCTCAGGGGTCGCGGGCGCTGAAGCTTTCTTT,CASSISGVAGAEAFF
TRBV4-3,NA,TRBD2,TRBJ2-7,TGCGCCAGCAGCCCCACTAGCGGAACCTCCTACGAGCAGTACTTC,CASSPTSGTSYEQYF
TRBV11-2,NA,NA,TRBJ2-7,TGTGCCAGCAGCTTCGGTCACATGCGGAACTTC,CASSFGHMRNF
TRBV29-1,few,TRBD1,TRBJ1-1,TGCAGCGTAATTGAGACAGGGTCTAACACTGAAGCTTTCTTT,CSVIETGSNTEAFF
TRBV7-2,NA,TRBD2,TRBJ2-5,TGTGCCAGCAGCTTAGGACGGAGCGGGAGCTTATACGAGACCCAGTACTTC,CASSLGRSGSLYETQYF
TRBV11-1,NA,NA,TRBJ2-1,TGTGCCAGCAGCCCGGGGTACTCCTACAATGAGCAGTTCTTC,CASSPGYSYNEQFF
TRBV6-6,NA,TRBD1,TRBJ1-2,TGTGCCAGCAGTCCTTCGACAGGGGGTAGCTATGGCTACACCTTC,CASSPSTGGSYGYTF
TRBV5-1,NA,NA,TRBJ2-1,TGCGCCAGCAGCTTTAACAGCTTGAGCTCCTACAATGAGCAGTTCTTC,CASSFNSLSSYNEQFF
TRBV6-6,NA,TRBD1,TRBJ1-3,TGTGCCAGCAGTCCCCACAGGGGGCTAGACACCATATATTTT,CASSPHRGLDTIYF
TRBV27,NA,TRBD1,TRBJ2-7,TGTGCCAGCAGTTTAGGGACAGGGTCGTACGAGCAGTACTTC,CASSLGTGSYEQYF
TRBV29-1,NA,TRBD2,TRBJ2-3,TGCAGCGTTGGGAGGGCGGGGGGCACAGATACGCAGTATTTT,CSVGRAGGTDTQYF
TRBV5-6,NA,TRBD1,TRBJ1-5,TGTGCCAGCAGCTACGGGACAGGGGAATTCTTAACCCAGCATTTT,CASSYGTGEFLTQHF
TRBV5-4,few,NA,TRBJ1-2,TGCGCCAGCAGCTGGGACAAGGCTTATGGCTACACCTTC,CASSWDKAYGYTF
TRBV28,NA,TRBD1,TRBJ1-2,TGTGCCAGCGGTGGGACAGGTCTCTACTATGGCTACACCTTC,CASGGTGLYYGYTF
TRBV4-2,NA,NA,TRBJ1-4,TGTGCCAGCAGCCAAGATAGGGATCCAGGGGACACTGAAAAACTGTTTTTT,CASSQDRDPGDTEKLFF
TRBV10-3,once,TRBD1,TRBJ1-2,TGTGCCATAATACCCTCGACAGGGGGGGCCTATGGCTACACCTTC,CAIIPSTGGAYGYTF
TRBV19,few,NA,TRBJ2-3,TGTGCCAGTAGTATAGGGGGGCTTGAAGATACGCAGTATTTT,CASSIGGLEDTQYF
TRBV5-1,NA,TRBD1,TRBJ2-7,TGCGCCAGCAGCTTGGATTTGGGGACAGCCTACGAGCAGTACTTC,CASSLDLGTAYEQYF
TRBV4-2,few,TRBD2,TRBJ2-5,TGTGCCAGCAGCCCGACTCGCGGGGGTGGAGAGACCCAGTACTTC,CASSPTRGGGETQYF
TRBV27,few,NA,TRBJ2-7,TGTGCCAGCAGTTCTGAGGCGGGAACCACCTACGAGCAGTACTTC,CASSSEAGTTYEQYF
TRBV5-6,NA,TRBD2,TRBJ2-5,TGTGCCAGCAGCTTGGAGAAGCGGGGGGCCTGGGAGACCCAGTACTTC,CASSLEKRGAWETQYF
TRBV19,once,TRBD2,TRBJ2-7,TGTGCCAGTAGGGGGAGGGGCGGAAGGTTCGACGAGCAGTACTTC,CASRGRGGRFDEQYF
TRBV6-5,NA,TRBD1,TRBJ1-1,TGTGCCAGCAGTGCAAGGGACAGGGCGTTTGCTTTCTTT,CASSARDRAFAFF
TRBV5-4,NA,TRBD1,TRBJ2-7,TGTGCCAGCAGCTTGCCGGGACAGGGTAACTACGAGCAGTACTTC,CASSLPGQGNYEQYF
TRBV7-2,NA,NA,TRBJ1-1,TGTGCCAGCAGCTTAGGCGGGTTTAGGATGAACACTGAAGCTTTCTTT,CASSLGGFRMNTEAFF
TRBV6-6,NA,NA,TRBJ1-2,TGTGCCAGCAGTTACTCGAATGCGGGGCCGAACTATGGCTACACCTTC,CASSYSNAGPNYGYTF
TRBV19,few,NA,TRBJ1-2,TGTGCCAGTAGTATTAGGGGTGACTATGGCTACACCTTC,CASSIRGDYGYTF
TRBV6-4,NA,NA,TRBJ2-3,TGTGCCAGCAGTGACTCTACCGAAGGGGCAGATACGCAGTATTTT,CASSDSTEGADTQYF
TRBV6-1,NA,NA,TRBJ1-1,TGTGCCAGCAGGAAGACAGTTCTAGCTGAAGCTTTCTTT,CASRKTVLAEAFF
TRBV9,few,TRBD1,TRBJ2-7,TGTGCCAGCAGCGTAGGGGGGACAGGGGGCCTCTACGAGCAGTACTTC,CASSVGGTGGLYEQYF
TRBV11-2,NA,TRBD1,TRBJ1-2,TGTGCCAGCAGCTCCGACAGGGACTTTGACTACACCTTC,CASSSDRDFDYTF
TRBV11-3,NA,TRBD2,TRBJ2-1,TGTGCCAGCAGCCCACTAGCGGGAGAATCCTACAATGAGCAGTTCTTC,CASSPLAGESYNEQFF
TRBV6-6,few,TRBD2,TRBJ2-3,TGTGCCAGCAGTTACGGGCCTAGCGGGGAGGTAGATACGCAGTATTTT,CASSYGPSGEVDTQYF
TRBV18,NA,TRBD2,TRBJ2-1,TGTGCCAGCTCACCCCTCGGGGGAGCGGGGGGCTCCTACAATGAGCAGTTCTTC,CASSPLGGAGGSYNEQFF
TRBV4-1,NA,TRBD2,TRBJ2-1,TGCGCCAGCAGCCAAGTTCAGAAGCTAGCGGGGGGCCCATACAATGAGCAGTTCTTC,CASSQVQKLAGGPYNEQFF
TRBV6-5,NA,TRBD1,TRBJ2-5,TGTGCCAGCAGAAGACTACAGGGGAACCAAGAGACCCAGTACTTC,CASRRLQGNQETQYF